This T cell receptor beta chain was obtained from a study of beta chain features in type 1 diabetes. Comments on this clone: Its target is unknown.

The CDR3 is 14 residues long. V lost 5 bases, J lost 4 bases, and 7 bases stayed unmatched. The V gene's germline CDR1 is PRHDT and CDR2 FYEKMQ (reference sequence). Isolated RNA was reverse transcribed in full, so expressed TCRB transcripts were sequenced. It was found that naive, central memory and regulatory T cell samples averaged roughly 3.6 million reads. Data came from immunoSEQ multiplex PCR; TCRdb stores just in-frame clones and leaves some out. The sample has a few hundred thousand clones, about 10% seen once. Study-level results: All four CD4+ subsets of Type 1 diabetes patients contained TCRB CDR3s that were moderately but significantly shorter. The study found that naive, central memory and Treg TCRB repertoires appeared more similar in patients than in healthy donors.

Naive, central memory, regulatory and stem cell-like memory cells within the CD4+ compartment were sorted using CD45RO/CCR7/CD25/CD127/CD95/CD27. This rearrangement joins TRBV13 to TRBJ1-2, with TRBD1 matching over 7 bases. The sample consisted of central memory CD4+ T cells from blood. This TCR derives from a man aged 25 to 45 with type 1 diabetes. This CDR3 is CASSGRTGSYGYTF. The CDR3 DNA follows: TGTGCCAGCAGCGGACGGACAGGTTCCTATGGCTACACCTTC.